Listed below are T cell receptor beta chains from one sample, sequenced in a study of early T cells in non-severe SARS-CoV-2 infection. Via MiXCR, TCRdb re-called the 5' RACE reads, giving one row per CDR3 protein. Here the sample spans roughly 50,000 distinct CDR3 sequences, roughly 8.2% being singletons. Input material: whole blood. The receptors were sampled from an adult who was a healthcare worker with PCR-confirmed SARS-CoV-2 infection or an uninfected control (not recorded which). The conserved cysteine and the conserved F or W are not part of the CDR3 here. The order of the fields is J gene, V gene, clone size, CDR3 protein. Size values are once, few and many counts, or a class for expanded clones, and some rows have none.

TRBJ2-7 TRBV18 - ASSPREKASYEQY
TRBJ2-7 TRBV10-3 few AIKSSPADEQY
TRBJ2-7 TRBV14 few ASSFVAGVSDEQY
TRBJ2-1 TRBV14 - ASSQDPSGSGDEQF
TRBJ2-1 TRBV12-3/TRBV12-4 many ASRPSNFFNEQF
TRBJ2-1 TRBV19 few ASSAWTSGGALEF
TRBJ2-3 TRBV24-1 - ATGPRIRTDTQY
TRBJ2-1 TRBV29-1 many SVTRPGLAVDEQF
TRBJ1-1 TRBV12-3/TRBV12-4 many ASSFHRLGQGMSEAF
TRBJ2-1 TRBV14 few ASSQDQLAYNEQF
TRBJ1-5 TRBV27 few ASSFRASNQPQH
TRBJ2-3 TRBV6-5 - ASTGFGTDTQY
TRBJ2-2 TRBV5-1 few ASSFTGGSTGELF
TRBJ1-5 TRBV29-1 many SVPEGLLGNQPQH
TRBJ2-2 TRBV3-1 few ASKTGGQNTGELF
TRBJ2-7 TRBV9 - ASLILGGVYEQY
TRBJ2-7 TRBV20-1 - SAPGQGAAEQY
TRBJ2-5 TRBV2 many ASSVGRETQY
TRBJ2-7 TRBV6-1 - ASNYLSSYEQY
TRBJ1-2 TRBV6-2/TRBV6-3 - ASGDDSRYGYT
TRBJ1-5 TRBV28 - ASSLGGSGYSNQPQH
TRBJ2-1 TRBV19 few ASSRLADSYNEQF
TRBJ1-6 TRBV7-9 many ASSSRDLGHSPLH
TRBJ1-5 TRBV6-1 few ASSLRGSDQPQH
TRBJ1-1 TRBV18 few ASSRNRGQVNTEAF
TRBJ1-2 TRBV6-6 many ASSYSQGAWGYT
TRBJ1-6 TRBV6-5 many ASSYRGQGNPPLH
TRBJ2-1 TRBV18 many ASSPGTGSYNEQF
TRBJ1-6 TRBV5-1 many ASSSDGAGSRSPLH
TRBJ2-1 TRBV11-2 many ASSLGPSGRVEAEQF
TRBJ2-1 TRBV3-1 many ASSQRGGDNEQF
TRBJ2-2 TRBV7-6 - ATRDPRVTGELF
TRBJ1-2 TRBV28 - ASSNRGGAYGYT
TRBJ2-4 TRBV28 - ASKGPTGVAKNIQY
TRBJ2-3 TRBV3-1 few ASSHRGPSSHTDTQY
TRBJ1-2 TRBV20-1 few SGGATGPRGYT
TRBJ2-3 TRBV12-3/TRBV12-4 many ASSPQGGGTDTQY
TRBJ2-1 TRBV5-1 many ASSPLAGEVDEQF
TRBJ2-6 TRBV6-6 many ASSTTGAAGANVLT
TRBJ1-1 TRBV7-9 - ASSSQGQNTEAF
TRBJ1-2 TRBV12-3/TRBV12-4 few ASSLGTGRTFA
TRBJ2-1 TRBV6-5 - ASLEGGAATKEQF
TRBJ2-1 TRBV12-5 - ASGWSYNEQF
TRBJ1-2 TRBV4-1 few ASSQERTGANYGYT
TRBJ1-1 TRBV5-1 few ASSKGTGRGTEAF
TRBJ2-3 TRBV28 - ASSLSLLAGADTDTQY
TRBJ2-2 TRBV9 many ASSVDSGSPPGELF
TRBJ2-5 TRBV12-5 few ASGLGETQY
TRBJ2-2 TRBV28 - ASSFFPNTGELF
TRBJ2-3 TRBV6-2/TRBV6-3 - ASSYFGTAGEPSSTDTQY
TRBJ2-2 TRBV2 - ASSTGNTGELF
TRBJ2-1 TRBV7-9 - ASSLALQYNEQF
TRBJ1-1 TRBV12-3/TRBV12-4 few ASSLSGGFKAF
TRBJ2-4 TRBV6-2/TRBV6-3 few ASSAQGLAGTRGGKNIQY
TRBJ2-3 TRBV18 few ASSPTVWGGGADTQY
TRBJ1-3 TRBV6-6 many ASRRNSARSGNTIY